This paragraph covers one TCR beta chain sequence. Its specificity is not known. This specimen belongs to a study of CD8+CD57+ T cells in acquired aplastic anemia. At the level of the study: CD4+ and CD8+ cells, once sorted, gave DNA averaging roughly 3 ug. Study-level points and caveats: The study found no significant CD8+ Simpson's diversity difference between patients and controls.

The TCR beta profiling, which covered VDJ combination and CDR3 sequence, was carried out using genomic DNA as the template. Each CDR3 protein is one row after TCRdb ran MiXCR on the reads. The sample records roughly 38,000 distinct CDR3 sequences, 65% to 80% being singletons. CDR3 size: 13 residues. With 5 bases clipped from V and 6 bases from J, the junction kept 5 bases outside the gene matches. The sequence derives from a human donor in good health, serving as a control. Input material: sorted CD4+, CD8+, or CD8+CD57+ T cells (not recorded which) from PBMCs. V is TRBV12-3 or TRBV12-4 and J is TRBJ1-2; TRBD1 matches 8 bases. CDR3 residues: CASSHLTGDGYTF. CDR3 sequence (DNA): TGTGCCAGCAGTCACCTGACAGGGGATGGCTACACCTTC.